What follows are 13 T cell receptor beta chains derived from one specimen sequenced in a study of vaccination and CD4 T cells after COVID-19. Treatment indicated: approximately 9-day PBMC culture with coronavirus spike peptide pools or control peptides (ViraFEST assay). Their recognized antigens are unknown. CD4+ T cells that had been cultured provided DNA sequenced with the Oncomine TCR Beta short-read assay. TCRdb redid the calling of the PCR reads with MiXCR, one entry per CDR3 protein. This sample carries roughly 13,000 distinct CDR3 sequences, 50% to 70% of them seen once, and the ten largest clones take roughly 8.4%. Sequencing was performed on CD4+ T cells from blood, cultured in vitro, taken before SARS-CoV-2 vaccination. These receptors originate from a human donor who had recovered from COVID-19.

The chain recombines TRBV19 with TRBJ1-5; the D is unclear. CDR3 size: 12 residues. CDR1 and CDR2 (germline): LNHDA, SQIVND (reference sequence). V was trimmed by 5 bases and J by 3 bases, leaving 5 bases between them. Written as DNA, the CDR3 is TGTGCCAGTAGTGCTTACAATCAGCCCCAGCATTTT. This gives the protein CASSAYNQPQHF.

The chain carries TRBV20-1 and TRBJ2-7, with a weak D call TRBD2 (7 bases). The CDR3 has 13 residues. Germline V gene sequence: CDR1 DFQATT, CDR2 SNEGSKA (reference sequence). CDR3 bases: TGCAGCGCCCTAGAGGGGGGGGCTTCCGAGCAGTACTTC. It yields the protein CSALEGGASEQYF.

This clonotype is large (0.1 to 1%) by share. The chain has TRBV7-9 and TRBJ1-2; TRBD1 might be the D (6 bases). Trimming stripped 2 bases from V and 0 bases from J, with 16 bases between. The CDR3 sequence is 17 residues long. Germline CDR1 reads SEHNR; CDR2 reads FQNEAQ (reference sequence). The CDR3 DNA is TGTGCCAGCAGCTTAATGGAGGGGGACGGCGCTAACTATGGCTACACCTTC. Encoded protein: CASSLMEGDGANYGYTF.

The chain joins TRBV7-6 to TRBJ2-3, with D possibly matching TRBD2 (5 bases). In germline, CDR1 is SGHVS, CDR2 FNYEAQ. The CDR3 totals 15 residues. V was pared by 5 bases and J by 2 bases, with 14 bases between. The CDR3 bases are TGTGCCAGCAGCGGAGGTCCGGTTAACACAGATACGCAGTATTTT. The encoded protein is CASSGGPVNTDTQYF.

The rearrangement uses TRBV19 and TRBJ1-5; D remains unclear. Trimming shortened V by 7 bases and J by 3 bases, and 13 bases separated the two germline ends. Germline V gives CDR1 LNHDA, CDR2 SQIVND (reference sequence). The CDR3 loop spans 14 amino acids. CDR3 nucleotide sequence: TGTGCCAGTACCTCCAACAGTTTCAATCAGCCCCAGCATTTT. Translated: CASTSNSFNQPQHF.

The chain is built from TRBV12-3 or TRBV12-4 and TRBJ1-5, with D unclear. Between the trimmed V and J ends, which lost 5 bases and 3 bases, there was a span of 11 bases. CDR3 size: 14 residues. The CDR3 nucleotides are TGTGCCAGCAGTCTCGCTTTGAACAATCAGCCCCAGCATTTT. It yields the protein CASSLALNNQPQHF.

The chain uses TRBV7-8 and TRBJ1-2; tentative D call: TRBD1 (6 bases). The CDR3 is 13 amino acids. Germline assignment: CDR1 SGHVS and CDR2 FQNEAQ. V lost 5 bases to trimming and J lost 4 bases, with 11 bases between them. The CDR3, as DNA: TGTGCCAGCAGCCTCGGACAGTCCTATGGCTACACCTTC. Translation gives CASSLGQSYGYTF. The full variable domain, its missing parts supplied by reference TRBV7-8 and TRBJ1-2, is GAGVSQSPRYKVAKRGQDVALRCDPISGHVSLFWYQQALGQGPEFLTYFQNEAQLDKSGLPSDRFFAERPEGSVSTLKIQRTQQEDSAVYLCASSLGQSYGYTFGSGTRLTVV.

The chain recombines TRBV6-1 with TRBJ1-3, with D uncertain. Trimming removed 2 bases at V and 0 bases at J, with 8 bases between. Germline V gene sequence: CDR1 MNHNS, CDR2 SASEGT. The CDR3 covers 15 residues. CDR3 in amino acids: CASSETHSSGNTIYF. The CDR3 DNA reads as TGTGCCAGCAGTGAAACCCATTCCTCTGGAAACACCATATATTTT.

This clonotype was seen only a few times. This chain links TRBV2 with TRBJ2-3; D gene uncertain. V gave up 2 bases and J gave up 6 bases, with 15 bases separating them. CDR1 SNHLY and CDR2 FYNNEI come from the germline V gene. This CDR3 comprises 15 residues. The CDR3 bases are TGTGCCAGCAGTGAATGGGGTAGAAACGTGGATACGCAGTATTTT. Translated, it gives CASSEWGRNVDTQYF.

The chain combines TRBV7-2 with TRBJ2-4; D gene uncertain. V was clipped by 3 bases and J by 1 base, with 10 bases between them. CDR1 is SGHTA and CDR2 is FQGNSA in the germline V gene. CDR3 length: 15 residues. In DNA, the CDR3 is TGTGCCAGCAGCTTTGAAGGGCTGGCCAAAAACATTCAGTACTTC. Residues: CASSFEGLAKNIQYF.

This clonotype appeared a few times. This chain uses TRBV12-3 or TRBV12-4 with TRBJ1-6; possibly TRBD1 for D (6 bases). Trimming removed 8 bases at V and 7 bases at J, with 9 bases between. The CDR3 spans 12 residues. CDR3 sequence (DNA): TGTGCCAGCGGGAGGGGGAATTCACCCCTCCACTTT. It encodes CASGRGNSPLHF.

The chain employs TRBV12-3 or TRBV12-4 and TRBJ1-2; D is perhaps TRBD1 (5 bases). Trimming removed 3 bases at V and 7 bases at J, with 12 bases between. There are 13 residues in the CDR3. The CDR3 coding sequence is TGTGCCAGCAGTTTTAAGGGGTACGGTGGCTACACCTTC. Encoded protein: CASSFKGYGGYTF.

The V gene is TRBV18, the J gene TRBJ1-1; 9 bases map to TRBD1. The germline V gene encodes CDR1 KGHSH and CDR2 LQKENI. The J segment lost 3 bases and the V segment lost 6 bases, leaving 8 bases of the junction unmatched. The length of the CDR3 is 15 residues. This chain's CDR3 is CASSPDRGTYTEAFF. CDR3 nucleotide sequence: TGTGCCAGCTCCCCGGACAGGGGAACATACACTGAAGCTTTCTTT.